The 10 T cell receptor beta chains listed next were all sequenced from one sample in a study of T cells after yellow fever vaccination. TCRdb reprocessed the 5' RACE reads via MiXCR and lists one record per CDR3 protein. The sample contains around 500,000 distinct CDR3 sequences, just over 20% of which appear only once. The sample in question was PBMCs, obtained less than 25 days after the first yellow fever vaccination. The origin of the receptors is a man aged 18 to 35 who received the YFV17D yellow fever vaccine.

This clonotype was observed a few times. As DNA, the CDR3 is TGCGCCAGCAGCCCGGAGGCAGGGGGCTTCTATGGCTACACCTTC. Translating gives CASSPEAGGFYGYTF. V and J are TRBV5-1 and TRBJ1-2, with TRBD1 matching 8 bases. The germline V gene encodes CDR1 SGHRS and CDR2 YFSETQ. J was trimmed by 4 bases and V by 4 bases; bases with no gene match: 9. The CDR3 spans 15 residues.

This clonotype was observed a handful of times. At one end, the junction sequence differs from germline, possibly due to a read error. The gene calls are TRBV28 and TRBJ2-2; 8 bases are shared with TRBD1. The V gene's germline CDR1 is MDHEN and CDR2 SYDVKM. This CDR3 has 16 residues. The CDR3 nucleotides read TGTGCCAGCAGTTTAGACAGGGGAAAGTTCACCGGGGAGCTGCTTTTT. Translated: CASSLDRGKFTGELLF.

This clonotype was seen more than once but under ten times. The genes are TRBV5-6 and TRBJ2-4, with D tentatively TRBD1 (6 bases). Trimming stripped 4 bases from V and 2 bases from J, with 16 bases between. Per the germline V gene, CDR1 is SGHDT and CDR2 is YYEEEE. There are 16 residues in the CDR3. The CDR3, as DNA: TGTGCCAGCAGCCCAAGGGGGTTGGGGACCAAAAACATTCAGTACTTC. Its translation: CASSPRGLGTKNIQYF.

The V gene is TRBV7-3, the J gene TRBJ2-3, with 9 positions matching TRBD1. After removal of 3 bases from V and 2 bases from J, the junction contained 6 bases not matched to a gene. CDR3 length: 16 residues. The germline CDR1 and CDR2 sequences are SGHTA and FQGTGA. The CDR3 reads CASSFGGTGTTDTQYF. In DNA, the CDR3 is TGTGCCAGCAGCTTTGGGGGGACAGGGACCACAGATACGCAGTATTTT.

This clonotype was observed a single time. The genes are TRBV7-2 and TRBJ1-3; no firm D call. The CDR3 is 15 residues long. Per germline, CDR1 SGHTA and CDR2 FQGNSA. V lost 2 bases to trimming and J lost 0 bases, with 8 bases between them. The chain's CDR3 is CASSLRSSSGNTIYF. The CDR3 DNA sequence: TGTGCCAGCAGCTTAAGGAGCAGCTCTGGAAACACCATATATTTT.

This chain links TRBV7-9 with TRBJ1-1, with no clear D. V was cut by 2 bases and J by 1 base, with 5 bases left in between. Per the germline V gene, CDR1 is SEHNR and CDR2 is FQNEAQ (reference sequence). This CDR3 comprises 13 residues. The CDR3 region is CASSLPENTEAFF. The CDR3, as DNA: TGTGCCAGCAGCTTACCGGAGAACACTGAAGCTTTCTTT.

The chain has TRBV25-1 and TRBJ1-6; D is undetermined. Germline-derived CDR1 and CDR2 are MGHDK and SYGVNS. The CDR3 covers 14 residues. V was clipped by 2 bases and J by 11 bases, with 13 bases between them. The CDR3 coding sequence is TGTGCCAGCAGTGAACTTACAAACGCTACACCCCTCCACTTT. Translation: CASSELTNATPLHF.

This chain connects TRBV4-1 to TRBJ1-5; D not resolved. CDR3 length: 14 residues. Germline lookup yields CDR1 MGHRA and CDR2 YSYEKL. Trimming left V 3 bases short and J 0 bases short, with 6 bases between. In DNA form, the CDR3 reads TGCGCCAGCAGCCATACAGCTAGCAATCAGCCCCAGCATTTT. This gives the protein CASSHTASNQPQHF.

This clonotype turned up a few times. This chain uses TRBV4-3 with TRBJ1-1, with 7 positions matching TRBD1. The CDR3 extends over 17 amino acids. After removal of 0 bases from V and 1 base from J, the junction contained 8 bases not matched to a gene. Germline loops: CDR1 LGHNA, CDR2 YSLEER. As DNA, the CDR3 is TGCGCCAGCAGCCAAGATATACCGAGGGGGCCGAACACTGAAGCTTTCTTT. It yields the protein CASSQDIPRGPNTEAFF.

The chain employs TRBV7-9 and TRBJ2-5; D is perhaps TRBD2 (5 bases). The germline V gene encodes CDR1 SEHNR and CDR2 FQNEAQ (reference sequence). The CDR3 extends over 17 amino acids. V was trimmed by 5 bases and J by 5 bases, leaving 24 bases between them. CDR3 coding DNA: TGTGCCAGCAGCAGGAGGCGGACCCTCGCGGCCGCGGAGACCCAGTACTTC. Amino acid sequence: CASSRRRTLAAAETQYF.